One T cell receptor beta chain is described in this entry. These data originate in a study of blood T cell repertoires in COVID-19. Study background: COVID-19 samples from acute and convalescent phases originated in the United States, Italy and Spain.

Participants came from 20 to 25 US areas, aged roughly 18 to 95 years. Allocation to cohorts depended on clinical history reported by the participants. Donors in Cohort 3 counted as recovered after two negative PCRs, clearance, or symptom resolution. Clones were sequenced by immunoSEQ multiplex PCR, and TCRdb holds only the in-frame ones, with some missing. Among about 130,000 clones listed, 75% to 90% were seen once. CDR1 SGHVS and CDR2 FNYEAQ come from the germline V gene. This CDR3 has 15 residues. V was trimmed by 5 bases and J by 3 bases, leaving 16 bases between them. The sequenced sample was PBMCs or T cells enriched from blood (not recorded which). This chain links TRBV7-6 with TRBJ1-1, with a tentative D call TRBD1 (5 bases). This receptor was taken from a woman aged 50 to 65 who had recovered from COVID-19. Here the CDR3 reads CASSRDQGRDTEAFF. CDR3 DNA: TGTGCCAGCAGCCGAGACCAGGGCCGGGACACTGAAGCTTTCTTT.